Listed here are 24 T cell receptor beta chains from one sample, sequenced in a study of CD8+ T cells in alopecia areata. In each case, RNA was isolated and then reverse transcribed into cDNA as the sequencing template. TCRdb keeps only in-frame clones here, not all; method: immunoSEQ multiplex PCR. Of about 150,000 clones detected, more than 45% appear once; the ten largest clones hold about 6.8%. Sequenced sample: CD4+ T cells sorted from blood. The receptors were sampled from a human donor with alopecia areata.

The CDR3 DNA follows: TGTGCCAGCAGCTTAAGCGGATCGGAGACCCAGTACTTC. Residues: CASSLSGSETQYF. The chain links TRBV7-3 to TRBJ2-5, with D unclear. Germline CDR1 reads SGHTA; CDR2 reads FQGTGA. Deletions cut 1 base from V and 5 bases from J, with 8 bases between. This CDR3 region has 13 residues.

The chain employs TRBV4-1 and TRBJ1-2; possible D gene TRBD1, 5 bases. This CDR3 has 15 residues. Between the trimmed V and J ends, which lost 5 bases and 2 bases, there was a span of 15 bases. Germline V gene lookup returns CDR1 MGHRA and CDR2 YSYEKL. This chain's CDR3 is CASSKGADRNYGYTF. The CDR3 nucleotides are TGCGCCAGCAGCAAAGGGGCCGACCGGAACTATGGCTACACCTTC.

The chain combines TRBV2 with TRBJ1-2; TRBD1 is a possible D gene (6 bases). Germline loops: CDR1 SNHLY, CDR2 FYNNEI. This CDR3 comprises 11 residues. Trimming stripped 5 bases from V and 6 bases from J, with 7 bases between. CDR3 coding DNA: TGTGCCAGCAGTCCAGGGGATGGCTACACCTTC. Protein: CASSPGDGYTF.

J is TRBJ2-1 and V is TRBV30, with D possibly being TRBD2 (5 bases). V lost 0 bases and J 12 bases, leaving 9 bases between the germline ends. The germline gives CDR1 GTSNPN, CDR2 SVGIG (reference sequence). The length of the CDR3 is 11 residues. The CDR3 nucleotides read TGTGCCTGGAGTGTGAGTGCGGGGCAGTTCTTC. Its protein product is CAWSVSAGQFF.

This chain uses TRBV29-1 with TRBJ2-5; D not resolved. This CDR3 region has 12 residues. The germline CDR1 and CDR2 sequences are SQVTM and ANQGSEA. Trimming cost V 4 bases and J 7 bases, with 13 bases left between them. The DNA for the CDR3 is TGCAGCGTTGGAGGCGTCGCATGGACCCAGTACTTC. Translating it yields CSVGGVAWTQYF.

The gene calls are TRBV19 and TRBJ2-3; D may match TRBD1 or TRBD2 (6 bases each). Germline V lookup: CDR1 LNHDA, CDR2 SQIVND (reference sequence). Trimming left V 6 bases short and J 0 bases short, with 16 bases between. There are 16 residues in the CDR3. Here the CDR3 DNA reads TGTGCCAGTAGCGGGGGCCGGACGGTGAGCACAGATACGCAGTATTTT. Translated: CASSGGRTVSTDTQYF.

The V gene is TRBV6-6, the J gene TRBJ2-3; 11 nucleotides line up with TRBD1. The CDR3 length is 15 residues. In germline, CDR1 is MNHNY, CDR2 SVGAGI (reference sequence). V gave up 6 bases and J gave up 3 bases; unmatched junction bases: 5. CDR3 sequence (DNA): TGTGCCAGCAGGGCCCGGGACAGGGGGACAGATACGCAGTATTTT. It encodes CASRARDRGTDTQYF.

The rearrangement joins TRBV15 to TRBJ2-1, with 10 nucleotides matching TRBD1. Germline V gives CDR1 LNHNV, CDR2 YYDKDF (reference sequence). CDR3 length equals 17 residues. The junction had 12 bases not matched to a gene; V was cut back by 5 bases and J by 5 bases. The chain's CDR3 is CATSSVIRDRGDNEQFF. In nucleotides, the CDR3 is TGTGCCACCAGCTCGGTAATCCGGGACAGGGGAGACAATGAGCAGTTCTTC.

CDR3 DNA: TGTGCCAGCAGAGTAGTATCCCTGACTAGCGGGAGGACAGATACGCAGTATTTT. Its protein product is CASRVVSLTSGRTDTQYF. V gene TRBV27 combines with J gene TRBJ2-3; 13 bases are shared with TRBD2. Per the germline V gene, CDR1 is MNHEY and CDR2 is SMNVEV (reference sequence). This CDR3 is built from 18 residues. V gave up 6 bases and J gave up 3 bases; unmatched junction bases: 12.

In this sample, this clone turned up a few times. The chain links TRBV29-1 to TRBJ1-1; no clear D gene. CDR3 length: 15 amino acids. V lost 0 bases to trimming and J lost 0 bases, with 11 bases between them. Germline V gene data show CDR1 as SQVTM and CDR2 as ANQGSEA. The chain's CDR3 is CSVEDPAVLNTEAFF. The CDR3 region has the DNA TGCAGCGTTGAAGATCCAGCGGTATTGAACACTGAAGCTTTCTTT. Combining the CDR3 with reference TRBV29-1 and TRBJ1-1 gives the whole variable domain SAVISQKPSRDICQRGTSLTIQCQVDSQVTMMFWYRQQPGQSLTLIATANQGSEATYESGFVIDKFPISRPNLTFSTLTVSNMSPEDSSIYLCSVEDPAVLNTEAFFGQGTRLTVV.

The rearrangement links TRBV9 to TRBJ2-3; 10 bases map to TRBD2. The trim removed 1 base at V and 4 bases at J, leaving 15 bases unmatched. Germline V gene sequence: CDR1 SGDLS, CDR2 YYNGEE. CDR3 size: 19 residues. The DNA of the CDR3 is TGTGCCAGCAGCGTAACCCCTAAATTAGCGGGAGGAGAAGCAGATACGCAGTATTTT. Amino acid sequence: CASSVTPKLAGGEADTQYF.

For the CDR3, the DNA is TGCGCCAGCAGGACAGGGGGAAGCACAGATACGCAGTATTTT. It translates to CASRTGGSTDTQYF. The rearrangement uses TRBV5-1 and TRBJ2-3; TRBD1 aligns across 9 bases. CDR1 is SGHRS, CDR2 YFSETQ, per germline. The CDR3 loop spans 14 amino acids. The V and J ends lost 5 bases and 0 bases, in that order; junction bases with no gene match: 1.

J is TRBJ1-2 and V is TRBV29-1; D uncertain. Germline V gene sequence: CDR1 SQVTM, CDR2 ANQGSEA. V was shortened by 6 bases and J by 8 bases, with 16 bases between the two germline ends. CDR3 length: 12 amino acids. The CDR3 nucleotides are TGCAGCGTGCTGGCCCGAGCTGGCGGCTACACCTTC. Amino acids: CSVLARAGGYTF.

The chain employs TRBV29-1 and TRBJ2-7; D call uncertain. CDR3 length: 8 residues. Germline CDR1 is SQVTM and CDR2 is ANQGSEA. V dropped 6 bases and J dropped 3 bases, with 0 bases sitting between them. CDR3 in DNA: TGCAGCGTCTACGAGCAGTACTTC. Amino acids: CSVYEQYF.

The chain is built from TRBV6-5 and TRBJ2-7, with D uncertain. With 1 base removed from V and 5 bases from J, the gap between germline ends came to 15 bases. Germline CDR1 MNHEY, CDR2 SVGAGI. The CDR3 runs to 15 residues. The CDR3 DNA reads as TGTGCCAGCAGTTACTTAAACATGGTAGTAAACGAGCAGTACTTC. This gives the protein CASSYLNMVVNEQYF.

Only a few counts were recorded for this clone. The chain recombines TRBV29-1 with TRBJ2-5, with a tentative D call TRBD2 (5 bases). From germline, CDR1 is SQVTM and CDR2 ANQGSEA. V shed 1 base and J shed 1 base, with 7 bases lying between them. This CDR3 has 13 residues. In DNA, the CDR3 is TGCAGCGTTGAAGGACGGGGCCAAGAGACCCAGTACTTC. Translated: CSVEGRGQETQYF.

This clone was found a few times. The J gene is TRBJ2-5, the V gene TRBV29-1, with a possible D match to TRBD2 (6 bases). Germline V CDR1 and CDR2: SQVTM, ANQGSEA. V was shortened by 7 bases and J by 7 bases, with 19 bases between the two germline ends. The CDR3 sequence is 13 residues long. CDR3 sequence (DNA): TGCAGCGCGGACGCGGAGGGAGGTGTGACCCAGTACTTC. The encoded protein is CSADAEGGVTQYF.

CDR3 protein: CASSGEHTEAFF. CDR3 in DNA: TGTGCCAGCAGCGGAGAGCACACTGAAGCTTTCTTT. This chain uses TRBV7-9 with TRBJ1-1; D is undetermined. V lost 5 bases and J lost 3, with 7 bases in between. The CDR3 has 12 residues. CDR1 is SEHNR, CDR2 FQNEAQ, per germline (reference sequence).

V is TRBV29-1 and J is TRBJ1-1, with D unclear. Deletions cut 4 bases from V and 2 bases from J, with 8 bases between. From germline, CDR1 is SQVTM and CDR2 ANQGSEA. The CDR3 totals 12 residues. The CDR3 spells CSVGRRNTEAFF. The CDR3 nucleotides read TGCAGCGTTGGCAGAAGAAACACTGAAGCTTTCTTT. Variable domain in full (rest from reference TRBV29-1 and TRBJ1-1): SAVISQKPSRDICQRGTSLTIQCQVDSQVTMMFWYRQQPGQSLTLIATANQGSEATYESGFVIDKFPISRPNLTFSTLTVSNMSPEDSSIYLCSVGRRNTEAFFGQGTRLTVV.

The chain recombines TRBV29-1 with TRBJ1-4, with 8 bases lining up with TRBD1. Germline V gene lookup returns CDR1 SQVTM and CDR2 ANQGSEA. This CDR3 comprises 13 residues. J lost 8 bases, V lost 5 bases, and 7 bases had no gene match. The CDR3 protein is CSVSAGGWEKLFF. CDR3 DNA: TGCAGCGTTTCAGCAGGGGGCTGGGAAAAACTGTTTTTT.

The rearrangement uses TRBV29-1 and TRBJ1-3, with D perhaps TRBD1 (6 bases). The germline gives CDR1 SQVTM, CDR2 ANQGSEA. V was shortened by 4 bases and J by 0 bases, with 10 bases between the two germline ends. The CDR3 extends over 14 amino acids. The CDR3 reads CSVGGLYSGNTIYF. As DNA, the CDR3 is TGCAGCGTTGGGGGGCTTTACTCTGGAAACACCATATATTTT. The full variable domain, its missing parts supplied by reference TRBV29-1 and TRBJ1-3, is SAVISQKPSRDICQRGTSLTIQCQVDSQVTMMFWYRQQPGQSLTLIATANQGSEATYESGFVIDKFPISRPNLTFSTLTVSNMSPEDSSIYLCSVGGLYSGNTIYFGEGSWLTVV.

The chain couples TRBV30 to TRBJ2-3; 10 bases are a match to TRBD2. CDR1 is GTSNPN, CDR2 SVGIG, per germline (reference sequence). The trim removed 3 bases at V and 1 base at J, leaving 7 bases unmatched. The CDR3 contains 16 residues. In DNA, the CDR3 is TGTGCCTGGAGCCGAGCGGGAGGGCACCGCACAGATACGCAGTATTTT. This translates into CAWSRAGGHRTDTQYF.

This chain joins TRBV7-2 and TRBJ2-1, with 7 bases matching TRBD2. CDR1 is SGHTA, CDR2 FQGNSA, per germline. The CDR3 runs to 16 residues. With 6 bases clipped from V and 0 bases from J, the junction kept 8 bases outside the gene matches. The CDR3 nucleotides read TGTGCCAGCAGGCGGGGGACCGTCGTCTCCTACAATGAGCAGTTCTTC. Its protein product is CASRRGTVVSYNEQFF.

The V and J genes are TRBV7-9 and TRBJ2-5; 7 bases agree with TRBD1. With V trimmed by 5 bases and J by 2 bases, 11 bases remained unmatched. CDR3 length: 16 amino acids. Germline V gene data show CDR1 as SEHNR and CDR2 as FQNEAQ (reference sequence). Here the CDR3 DNA reads TGTGCCAGCAGCACCATGCCAGGGGGTAATCAAGAGACCCAGTACTTC. This sequence encodes CASSTMPGGNQETQYF. The full variable domain, with the rest looked up from reference TRBV7-9 and TRBJ2-5, is DTGVSQNPRHKITKRGQNVTFRCDPISEHNRLYWYRQTLGQGPEFLTYFQNEAQLEKSRLLSDRFSAERPKGSFSTLEIQRTEQGDSAMYLCASSTMPGGNQETQYFGPGTRLLVL.